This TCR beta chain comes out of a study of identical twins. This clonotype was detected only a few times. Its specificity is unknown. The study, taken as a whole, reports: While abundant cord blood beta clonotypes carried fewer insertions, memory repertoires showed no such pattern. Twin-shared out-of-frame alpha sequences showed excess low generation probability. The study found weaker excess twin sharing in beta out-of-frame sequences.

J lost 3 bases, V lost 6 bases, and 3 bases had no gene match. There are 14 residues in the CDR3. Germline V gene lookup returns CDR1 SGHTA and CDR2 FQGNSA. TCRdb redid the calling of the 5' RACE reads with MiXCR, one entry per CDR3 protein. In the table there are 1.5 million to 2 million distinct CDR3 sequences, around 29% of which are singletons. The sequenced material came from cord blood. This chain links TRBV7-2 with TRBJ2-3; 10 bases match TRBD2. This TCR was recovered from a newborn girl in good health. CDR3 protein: CASRYSGGTDTQYF. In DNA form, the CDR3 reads TGTGCCAGCAGATATAGCGGGGGGACAGATACGCAGTATTTT.